Sequencing of this TCR beta chain was carried out in a study of T cell responses to AZD1222 COVID-19 vaccine. Trimming took 3 bases from V and 8 from J, leaving 13 bases between them. There are 13 residues in the CDR3. Sequencing used immunoSEQ multiplex PCR; TCRdb keeps in-frame clones, though not all of them. The table has roughly 130,000 clones, 90% to 95% seen once. The chain has TRBV12-3 or TRBV12-4 and TRBJ1-2; D is undetermined. The material was peripheral blood, obtained on day 0 of AZD1222 vaccination. This sequence was found in an adult in good health. CDR3 region: CASSFNGLGGYTF. CDR3 coding DNA: TGTGCCAGCAGTTTCAACGGGCTAGGGGGCTACACCTTC.